One and the same sample provided the 23 T cell receptor beta chains below, sequenced in a study of T cell responses to AZD1222 COVID-19 vaccine. Clones were sequenced by immunoSEQ multiplex PCR, and TCRdb holds only the in-frame ones, with some missing. Of about 90,000 clones listed, around 85% are singletons. Material: peripheral blood, obtained on day 0 of AZD1222 vaccination. The receptor source for this set is an adult in good health.

The chain links TRBV5-1 to TRBJ1-1, with D possibly matching TRBD1 (5 bases). This CDR3 is 16 amino acids long. Trimming shortened V by 4 bases and J by 3 bases, and 19 bases separated the two germline ends. Germline V gene data show CDR1 as SGHRS and CDR2 as YFSETQ. The DNA of the CDR3 is TGCGCCAGCAGCCTGGGCTTGAGGGGAAGGTACACTGAAGCTTTCTTT. As protein: CASSLGLRGRYTEAFF.

This chain links TRBV24-1 with TRBJ2-5; 11 nucleotides match TRBD2. The CDR3 covers 15 residues. The J segment lost 6 bases and the V segment lost 5 bases, leaving 7 bases of the junction unmatched. CDR1 is KGHDR, CDR2 SFDVKD, per germline. CDR3 sequence reads: CATSGLAGGPKTQYF. In nucleotides, the CDR3 is TGTGCCACCAGTGGCTTAGCGGGAGGGCCGAAGACCCAGTACTTC.

The V gene is TRBV28, the J gene TRBJ1-2; 7 bases align to TRBD1. V lost 7 bases and J lost 4; bases outside the gene matches: 6. The CDR3 runs to 13 residues. CDR1 and CDR2 (germline): MDHEN, SYDVKM. In DNA form, the CDR3 reads TGTGCCAGCACGGGACAGTTTTCCTATGGCTACACCTTC. Its translation: CASTGQFSYGYTF.

There are a few counts of this clone. This rearrangement joins TRBV7-3 to TRBJ2-1; TRBD2 matches at 7 bases. The junction had 12 bases not matched to a gene; V was cut back by 2 bases and J by 8 bases. The CDR3 runs 16 residues. Germline lookup yields CDR1 SGHTA and CDR2 FQGTGA. The DNA of the CDR3 is TGTGCCAGCAGCTTACACACTAGCGTCATCCGGGATGAGCAGTTCTTC. Its protein product is CASSLHTSVIRDEQFF.

A few counts support this clone. The chain couples TRBV30 to TRBJ1-1; no firm D call. Germline V CDR1 and CDR2: GTSNPN, SVGIG (reference sequence). V was pared by 3 bases and J by 0 bases, with 14 bases between. The CDR3 loop spans 15 amino acids. CDR3 bases: TGTGCCTGGAGCCTTCCCCCCGCAGTGAACACTGAAGCTTTCTTT. Encoded protein: CAWSLPPAVNTEAFF.

The rearrangement links TRBV18 to TRBJ2-3; 7 nucleotides agree with TRBD2. Trimming at V came to 6 bases and at J to 6 bases, leaving 6 bases not matched to a gene. This CDR3 contains 13 residues. Germline CDR1 KGHSH, CDR2 LQKENI. CDR3 in amino acids: CASSPDGGDTQYF. The CDR3 coding sequence is TGTGCCAGCTCCCCTGACGGGGGGGATACGCAGTATTTT. The whole variable domain, remainder taken from reference TRBV18 and TRBJ2-3, is NAGVMQNPRHLVRRRGQEARLRCSPMKGHSHVYWYRQLPEEGLKFMVYLQKENIIDESGMPKERFSAEFPKEGPSILRIQQVVRGDSAAYFCASSPDGGDTQYFGPGTRLTVL.

The rearrangement joins TRBV30 to TRBJ2-7, with 9 bases that match TRBD2. V lost 4 bases, J lost 2 bases, and 6 bases stayed unmatched. Germline V gene data show CDR1 as GTSNPN and CDR2 as SVGIG (reference sequence). This CDR3 is 14 amino acids long. For the CDR3, the DNA is TGTGCCTGGAACCGGGCTAGCGGGACCTACGAGCAGTACTTC. It yields the protein CAWNRASGTYEQYF.

The CDR3 DNA reads as TGTGCCAGCTCACCACCAGGGACAGATACGCAGTATTTT. Translating it yields CASSPPGTDTQYF. The chain uses TRBV18 and TRBJ2-3, with D unclear. In germline, CDR1 is KGHSH, CDR2 LQKENI. The V and J ends lost 0 bases and 3 bases respectively, with 4 bases between them. This CDR3 comprises 13 residues.

The genes are TRBV6-5 and TRBJ2-1; 8 nucleotides agree with TRBD1. Germline loops: CDR1 MNHEY, CDR2 SVGAGI. The CDR3 consists of 15 residues. V lost 5 bases to trimming and J lost 3 bases; unmatched junction nucleotides: 6. The CDR3 bases are TGTGCCAGCAGTCACCAGGGGGCGCACTACAATGAGCAGTTCTTC. Its protein is CASSHQGAHYNEQFF.

V and J are TRBV5-4 and TRBJ2-3; 8 nucleotides align to TRBD2. CDR3 length equals 20 residues. The V gene end was trimmed by 1 base and the J gene end by 0 bases; junction bases not matched to a gene: 16. The germline V gene has CDR1 SGHNT and CDR2 YYREEE (reference sequence). CDR3 protein: CASSLLPPTLAGTSTDTQYF. As DNA, the CDR3 is TGTGCCAGCAGCTTGCTTCCGCCGACCTTAGCGGGAACTAGCACAGATACGCAGTATTTT.

This clone was observed once. The rearrangement uses TRBV5-1 and TRBJ2-3, with 16 bases aligning to TRBD2. Germline V gene sequence: CDR1 SGHRS, CDR2 YFSETQ. V lost 4 bases, J lost 1 base, and 6 bases stayed unmatched. The CDR3 contains 18 residues. The CDR3 nucleotides are TGCGCCAGCAGCGTGGGACTAGCGGGAGGGCCGGGCACAGATACGCAGTATTTT. Translating it yields CASSVGLAGGPGTDTQYF.

This chain joins TRBV4-1 and TRBJ2-5; 7 nucleotides agree with TRBD1. The CDR3 contains 14 residues. In germline, CDR1 is MGHRA, CDR2 YSYEKL. Trimming cost V 3 bases and J 5 bases; bases outside gene matches: 6. This chain's CDR3 is CASSQRGQGETQYF. The CDR3 nucleotides read TGCGCCAGCAGCCAGAGGGGGCAAGGCGAGACCCAGTACTTC.

Notes on this clone: One end of the junction varies from germline; a read error may be responsible. The chain has TRBV28 and TRBJ2-7, with D unclear. This CDR3 is 15 amino acids long. CDR1 and CDR2 from the germline V gene are MDHEN and SYDVKM. The CDR3 spells CASSLGGMSSYEQYF. As DNA, the CDR3 is TGTGCCAGTAGTTTAGGCGGAATGAGCTCCTACGAGCAGTACTTC.

J is TRBJ1-2 and V is TRBV19, with 9 bases identical to TRBD1. V was clipped by 2 bases and J by 4 bases; unmatched bases: 5. The germline CDR1 and CDR2 sequences are LNHDA and SQIVND (reference sequence). CDR3 length: 15 amino acids. The CDR3 DNA sequence: TGTGCCAGTAGTATAAAGGCGGACAGGGGCTATGGCTACACCTTC. It specifies CASSIKADRGYGYTF.

The V call is TRBV6-5, the J call TRBJ2-7; 8 nucleotides match TRBD1. From germline, CDR1 is MNHEY and CDR2 SVGAGI. The CDR3 totals 15 residues. Trimming cost V 5 bases and J 1 base; bases outside gene matches: 7. Here the CDR3 DNA reads TGTGCCAGCAGTCGCAGGACAGGGAGGTCCTACGAGCAGTACTTC. Protein product: CASSRRTGRSYEQYF.

A few counts support this clone. The V call is TRBV5-6, the J call TRBJ1-3; D possibly corresponds to TRBD1 (6 bases). The CDR3 has 14 residues. Germline values: CDR1 SGHDT, CDR2 YYEEEE. Trimming stripped 3 bases from V and 2 bases from J, with 9 bases between. The CDR3 nucleotides read TGTGCCAGCAGCTCGCAGGGGACTGGAAACACCATATATTTT. Its translation is CASSSQGTGNTIYF.

CDR3 region: CASSQWGTGNQPQHF. Here the CDR3 DNA reads TGTGCCAGCAGTCAATGGGGGACAGGCAATCAGCCCCAGCATTTT. The chain uses TRBV6-2 or TRBV6-3 and TRBJ1-5; 7 bases are shared with TRBD1. Germline V gives CDR1 MNHEY, CDR2 SVGEGT. CDR3 length: 15 amino acids. With V trimmed by 5 bases and J by 2 bases, 6 bases remained unmatched.

The J gene is TRBJ2-2, the V gene TRBV19; 7 nucleotides match TRBD1. V lost 6 bases, J lost 6 bases, and 4 bases stayed unmatched. Germline V gives CDR1 LNHDA, CDR2 SQIVND (reference sequence). This CDR3 has 13 amino acids. The CDR3 sequence is CASRFQGAGELFF. Written as DNA, the CDR3 is TGTGCCAGTAGATTCCAGGGGGCCGGGGAGCTGTTTTTT. Based on the CDR3 plus reference TRBV19 and TRBJ2-2, the full variable domain is DGGITQSPKYLFRKEGQNVTLSCEQNLNHDAMYWYRQDPGQGLRLIYYSQIVNDFQKGDIAEGYSVSREKKESFPLTVTSAQKNPTAFYLCASRFQGAGELFFGEGSRLTVL.

CDR3 protein: CASSLGDGGITYEQYF. The CDR3 DNA follows: TGCGCCAGCAGCTTGGGGGACGGCGGGATCACCTACGAGCAGTACTTC. The V gene is TRBV5-1, the J gene TRBJ2-7, with D perhaps TRBD2 (6 bases). The CDR3 has 16 residues. Germline loops: CDR1 SGHRS, CDR2 YFSETQ. Trimming took 0 bases from V and 2 from J, leaving 15 bases between them.

This chain links TRBV7-9 with TRBJ2-1; 12 bases map to TRBD2. V was pared by 5 bases and J by 8 bases, with 7 bases of the junction left unmatched. Germline assignment: CDR1 SEHNR and CDR2 FQNEAQ (reference sequence). The CDR3 consists of 15 residues. Written as DNA, the CDR3 is TGTGCCAGCAGCCCACGACTAGCGGGAGTTGATGAGCAGTTCTTC. Translation: CASSPRLAGVDEQFF. Full variable domain (missing parts from reference TRBV7-9 and TRBJ2-1): DTGVSQNPRHKITKRGQNVTFRCDPISEHNRLYWYRQTLGQGPEFLTYFQNEAQLEKSRLLSDRFSAERPKGSFSTLEIQRTEQGDSAMYLCASSPRLAGVDEQFFGPGTRLTVL.

The chain combines TRBV28 with TRBJ2-3; 11 bases align to TRBD2. This CDR3 contains 15 residues. V lost 6 bases and J lost 5; bases outside the gene matches: 7. Germline V gives CDR1 MDHEN, CDR2 SYDVKM. CDR3 residues: CASSPAGLAGDTQYF. CDR3 coding DNA: TGTGCCAGCAGCCCCGCCGGACTAGCGGGAGATACGCAGTATTTT. The whole variable domain, filled in from reference TRBV28 and TRBJ2-3, reads DVKVTQSSRYLVKRTGEKVFLECVQDMDHENMFWYRQDPGLGLRLIYFSYDVKMKEKGDIPEGYSVSREKKERFSLILESASTNQTSMYLCASSPAGLAGDTQYFGPGTRLTVL.

The chain couples TRBV4-1 to TRBJ2-7, with a possible D match to TRBD2 (5 bases). Germline loops: CDR1 MGHRA, CDR2 YSYEKL. CDR3 length: 17 residues. V was trimmed by 0 bases and J by 1 base, leaving 16 bases between them. The CDR3 DNA follows: TGCGCCAGCAGCCAAGAAATCCCGAGCCTAGCTTCCTACGAGCAGTACTTC. This translates into CASSQEIPSLASYEQYF.

The chain links TRBV6-5 to TRBJ2-7; 7 nucleotides line up with TRBD1. This CDR3 comprises 14 residues. Germline values: CDR1 MNHEY, CDR2 SVGAGI. V trimming: 5 bases; J trimming: 2 bases; junction bases outside the gene matches: 6. In nucleotides, the CDR3 is TGTGCCAGCAGTATTGGGACAGAGCCCTACGAGCAGTACTTC. Translating gives CASSIGTEPYEQYF.